These 16 T cell receptor beta chains were all obtained from the same sample, sequenced in a study of T cells expressing NK-cell markers. TCRdb re-called the 5' RACE reads and gives one entry per CDR3 protein, without DNA. This sample carries hundreds of thousands of distinct CDR3 sequences, with 5.2% going to the ten biggest clones. The specimen was blood T cells: a sorted CD56 or NKG2C T cell subset, CD4+ or CD8+ T cells, or bulk PBMC T cells (not recorded which). The receptor source for this set is a man aged 18-75 years in good health.

V is TRBV5-5 and J is TRBJ1-5. The CDR3 runs 14 residues. Germline V CDR1 and CDR2: SGHKS, YYEKEE (reference sequence). CDR3 sequence reads: CASSQTAFNQPQHF.

The V and J genes are TRBV13 and TRBJ2-7; lacking DNA, the TRBD2 call made by TCRdb goes unchecked. The CDR3 consists of 14 residues. Germline CDR1 reads PRHDT; CDR2 reads FYEKMQ (reference sequence). The CDR3 here is CASRQARGSYEQYF.

The V and J genes are TRBV7-9 and TRBJ2-5. The germline CDR1 and CDR2 sequences are SEHNR and FQNEAQ (reference sequence). This CDR3 has 14 residues. The CDR3 loop is CASSFRFGVETQYF.

The V call is TRBV7-2, the J call TRBJ1-6; TCRdb indicates TRBD1, and absent DNA this call remains unverified. Germline V gene data show CDR1 as SGHTA and CDR2 as FQGNSA. This CDR3 spans 16 amino acids. The CDR3 sequence: CASSTGLGQGISPLHF.

The chain combines TRBV4-2 with TRBJ2-7. Per germline, CDR1 LGHNA and CDR2 YNFKEQ. There are 13 residues in the CDR3. CDR3 amino acids: CASSQGSDWEQYF.

The chain links TRBV20-1 to TRBJ2-1; TCRdb picks TRBD1, but there is no DNA to check that call. The CDR3 runs to 15 residues. The germline V gene encodes CDR1 DFQATT and CDR2 SNEGSKA (reference sequence). This CDR3 is CSAPGTGGTYNEQFF.

The J gene is TRBJ2-1, the V gene TRBV12-3 or TRBV12-4; the TCRdb call, TRBD1, lacks DNA for checking. The CDR3 is 15 residues long. This CDR3 reads CASSPDRRSYNEQFF.

The chain combines TRBV20-1 with TRBJ1-6; no DNA is available, so the TRBD1 call from TCRdb remains unchecked. The length of the CDR3 is 18 residues. From germline, CDR1 is DFQATT and CDR2 SNEGSKA (reference sequence). The CDR3 protein is CSARDRDRGASYNSPLHF.

The genes are TRBV7-8 and TRBJ1-2; TCRdb returns TRBD1, unconfirmable since there is no DNA. The CDR3 spans 13 residues. Germline CDR1 is SGHVS and CDR2 is FQNEAQ. CDR3 in amino acids: CASSSDRGGGYTF.

The V call is TRBV28, the J call TRBJ2-2; the TCRdb D gene call, TRBD1, has no DNA to confirm it. The CDR3 has 15 residues. Germline CDR1 and CDR2: MDHEN and SYDVKM. This chain's CDR3 is CASSFWTGANGELFF.

This chain connects TRBV6-5 to TRBJ2-1. Germline V gives CDR1 MNHEY, CDR2 SVGAGI. This CDR3 is 11 amino acids long. CDR3: CASSTKYEQFF.

V and J are TRBV19 and TRBJ1-6; TCRdb calls TRBD1, which cannot be checked without DNA. Germline V gene data show CDR1 as LNHDA and CDR2 as SQIVND (reference sequence). This CDR3 comprises 13 residues. The CDR3 spells CASSPQAFSPLHF. The full variable domain, completed using reference TRBV19 and TRBJ1-6, is DGGITQSPKYLFRKEGQNVTLSCEQNLNHDAMYWYRQDPGQGLRLIYYSQIVNDFQKGDIAEGYSVSREKKESFPLTVTSAQKNPTAFYLCASSPQAFSPLHFGNGTRLTVT.

The V gene is TRBV7-8, the J gene TRBJ2-1; TCRdb returns TRBD2, unconfirmable since there is no DNA. The germline CDR1 and CDR2 sequences are SGHVS and FQNEAQ. There are 16 residues in the CDR3. The CDR3 loop is CASSSQGLISYNEQFF.

The chain carries TRBV9 and TRBJ2-1; no DNA is available, so the TRBD2 call from TCRdb remains unchecked. Looked up from germline, CDR1 is SGDLS and CDR2 is YYNGEE. The CDR3 covers 14 residues. CDR3 sequence: CASSPRDFNNEQFF.

The CDR3 loop reads CASSQGVLAKNIQYF. The genes are TRBV5-1 and TRBJ2-4; without DNA, the TCRdb call of TRBD1 cannot be checked. There are 15 residues in the CDR3. Germline loops: CDR1 SGHRS, CDR2 YFSETQ.

This chain links TRBV20-1 with TRBJ2-3; TCRdb's D gene call, TRBD1, goes unchecked for lack of DNA. This CDR3 is 13 amino acids long. Per germline, CDR1 DFQATT and CDR2 SNEGSKA (reference sequence). CDR3 protein: CSTTGVGADTQYF.